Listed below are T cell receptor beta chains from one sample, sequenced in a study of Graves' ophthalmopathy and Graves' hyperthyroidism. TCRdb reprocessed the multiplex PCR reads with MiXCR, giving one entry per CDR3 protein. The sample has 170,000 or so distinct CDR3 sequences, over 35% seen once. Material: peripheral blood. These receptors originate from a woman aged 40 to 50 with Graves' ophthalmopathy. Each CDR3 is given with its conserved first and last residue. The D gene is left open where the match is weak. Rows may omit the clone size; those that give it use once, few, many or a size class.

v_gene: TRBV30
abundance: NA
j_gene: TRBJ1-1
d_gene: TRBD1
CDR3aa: CAWSTGQGTTEAFF
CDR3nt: TGTGCCTGGAGCACGGGACAGGGAACCACTGAAGCTTTCTTT

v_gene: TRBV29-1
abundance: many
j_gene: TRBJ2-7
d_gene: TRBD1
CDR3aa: CSVEDLRQGGNYEQYF
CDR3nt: TGCAGCGTTGAAGATTTGAGACAGGGTGGTAACTACGAGCAGTACTTC

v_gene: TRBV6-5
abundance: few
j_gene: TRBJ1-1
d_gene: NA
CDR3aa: CASSYDRSEAFF
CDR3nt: TGTGCCAGCAGTTACGATAGGAGTGAAGCTTTCTTT

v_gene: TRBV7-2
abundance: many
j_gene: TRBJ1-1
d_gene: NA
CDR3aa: CASSLVVIREAFF
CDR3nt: TGTGCCAGCAGCTTAGTCGTAATTCGTGAAGCTTTCTTT

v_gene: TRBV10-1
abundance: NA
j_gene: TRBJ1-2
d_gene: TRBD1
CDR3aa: CASSSDREEGYGYTF
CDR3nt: TGCGCCAGCAGTTCGGACAGGGAGGAAGGCTATGGCTACACCTTC

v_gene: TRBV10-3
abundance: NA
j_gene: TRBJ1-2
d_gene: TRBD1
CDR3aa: CAITQTGERDGYTF
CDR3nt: TGTGCCATCACTCAAACAGGGGAAAGAGATGGCTACACCTTC

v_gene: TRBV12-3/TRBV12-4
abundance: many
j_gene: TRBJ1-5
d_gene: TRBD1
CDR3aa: CASSLGQGFQPQHF
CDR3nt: TGTGCCAGCAGTCTGGGACAGGGGTTTCAGCCCCAGCATTTT

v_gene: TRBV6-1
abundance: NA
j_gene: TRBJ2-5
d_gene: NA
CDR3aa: CASSEYQEFLGISEETQYF
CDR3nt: TGTGCCAGCAGTGAATACCAGGAGTTTTTAGGGATCTCTGAAGAGACCCAGTACTTC

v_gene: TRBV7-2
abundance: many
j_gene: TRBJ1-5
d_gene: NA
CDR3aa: CASSLDRDQPQHF
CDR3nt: TGTGCCAGCAGCTTAGACAGGGATCAGCCCCAGCATTTT

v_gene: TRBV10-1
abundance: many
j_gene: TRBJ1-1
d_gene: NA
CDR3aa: CASSEISEGGRAFF
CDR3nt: TGCGCCAGCAGTGAGATAAGTGAAGGCGGAAGGGCTTTCTTT

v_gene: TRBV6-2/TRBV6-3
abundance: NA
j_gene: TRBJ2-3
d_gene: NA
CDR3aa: CASRPDRDTQYF
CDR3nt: TGTGCCAGCAGACCCGATAGGGATACGCAGTATTTT

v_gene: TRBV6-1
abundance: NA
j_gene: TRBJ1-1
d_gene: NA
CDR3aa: CAIYPGIMNTEAFF
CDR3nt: TGTGCCATCTACCCGGGGATCATGAACACTGAAGCTTTCTTT

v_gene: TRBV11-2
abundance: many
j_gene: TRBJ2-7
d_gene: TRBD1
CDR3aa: CASSARRDRPYEQYF
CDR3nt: TGTGCCAGCAGCGCCCGAAGGGACAGGCCCTACGAGCAGTACTTC

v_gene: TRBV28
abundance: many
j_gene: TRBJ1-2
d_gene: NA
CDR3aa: CASSGRMNYGYTF
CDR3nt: TGTGCCAGCAGTGGGAGAATGAACTATGGCTACACCTTC

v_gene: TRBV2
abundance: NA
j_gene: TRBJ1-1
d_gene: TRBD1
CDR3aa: CANGQGGTEAFF
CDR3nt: TGTGCTAACGGACAGGGGGGGACTGAAGCTTTCTTT

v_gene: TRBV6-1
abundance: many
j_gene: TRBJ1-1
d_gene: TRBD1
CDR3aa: CASSAKQGAGTEAFF
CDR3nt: TGTGCCAGCAGTGCAAAACAGGGGGCAGGTACTGAAGCTTTCTTT

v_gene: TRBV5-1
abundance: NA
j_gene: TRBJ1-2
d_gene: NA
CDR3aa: CASSLSLGTYGYTF
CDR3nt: TGCGCCAGCAGCCTTTCACTGGGGACCTATGGCTACACCTTC

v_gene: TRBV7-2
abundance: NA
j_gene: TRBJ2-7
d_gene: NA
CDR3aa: CASSFVGLEQYF
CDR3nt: TGTGCCAGCAGCTTTGTTGGACTCGAGCAGTACTTC

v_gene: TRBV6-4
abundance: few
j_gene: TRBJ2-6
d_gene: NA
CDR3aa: CASSVSPASGANVLTF
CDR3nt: TGTGCCAGCAGCGTCTCGCCCGCCTCTGGGGCCAACGTCCTGACTTTC

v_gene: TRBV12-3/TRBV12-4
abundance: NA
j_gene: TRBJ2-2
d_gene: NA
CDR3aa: CAGGGGGPTGELFF
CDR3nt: TGTGCCGGGGGGGGCGGAGGGCCAACCGGGGAGCTGTTTTTT

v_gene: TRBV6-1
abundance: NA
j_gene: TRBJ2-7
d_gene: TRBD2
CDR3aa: CASSSPGLAGAAYEQYF
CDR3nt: TGTGCCAGCAGTAGTCCGGGACTAGCGGGGGCTGCCTACGAGCAGTACTTC

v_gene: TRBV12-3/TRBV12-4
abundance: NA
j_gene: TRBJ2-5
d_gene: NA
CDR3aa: CASSAWTGGTQYF
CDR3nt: TGTGCCAGCAGTGCATGGACTGGTGGGACCCAGTACTTC

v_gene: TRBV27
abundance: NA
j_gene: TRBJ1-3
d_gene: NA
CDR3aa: CATRQDLSGNTIYF
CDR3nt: TGTGCCACCCGACAGGACCTCTCTGGAAACACCATATATTTT

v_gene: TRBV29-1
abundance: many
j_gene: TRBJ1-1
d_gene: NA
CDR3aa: CSVAQGGAEAFF
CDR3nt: TGCAGCGTTGCGCAGGGAGGCGCTGAAGCTTTCTTT

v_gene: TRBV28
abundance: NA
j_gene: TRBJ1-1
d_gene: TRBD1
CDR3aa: CATLRDRVGTEAFF
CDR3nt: TGTGCCACCCTTAGGGACAGGGTCGGCACTGAAGCTTTCTTT

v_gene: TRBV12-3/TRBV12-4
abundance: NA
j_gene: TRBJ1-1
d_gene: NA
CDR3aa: CASSHTGPGSEAFF
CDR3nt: TGTGCCAGCAGTCATACAGGGCCCGGGTCTGAAGCTTTCTTT

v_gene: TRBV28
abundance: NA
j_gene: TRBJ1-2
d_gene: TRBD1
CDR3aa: CASTGGARMVEGYTF
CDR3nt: TGTGCCAGTACAGGGGGCGCGAGGATGGTCGAGGGCTACACCTTC

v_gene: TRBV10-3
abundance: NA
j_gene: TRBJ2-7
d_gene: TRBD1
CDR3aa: CAISDLDRGGYEQYF
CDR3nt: TGTGCCATCAGTGACCTTGACAGGGGTGGATACGAGCAGTACTTC

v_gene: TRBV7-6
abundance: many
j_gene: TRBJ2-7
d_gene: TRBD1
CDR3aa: CASSLEAGTGSHEQYF
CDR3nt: TGTGCCAGCAGCTTAGAGGCCGGGACAGGGAGTCACGAGCAGTACTTC

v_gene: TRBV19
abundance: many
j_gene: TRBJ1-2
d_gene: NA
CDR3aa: CASSMSINYGYTF
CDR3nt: TGTGCCAGTAGTATGAGCATAAACTATGGCTACACCTTC

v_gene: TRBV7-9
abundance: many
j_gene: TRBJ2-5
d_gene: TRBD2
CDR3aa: CASSWASGQETQYF
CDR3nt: TGTGCCAGCAGCTGGGCTAGCGGCCAAGAGACCCAGTACTTC

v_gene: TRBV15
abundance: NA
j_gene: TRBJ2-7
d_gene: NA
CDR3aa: CATSRTGQGRYEQYF
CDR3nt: TGTGCCACCAGCAGGACTGGGCAGGGCCGCTACGAGCAGTACTTC

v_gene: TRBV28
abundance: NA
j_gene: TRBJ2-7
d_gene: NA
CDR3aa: CASSLRRGTPSYEQYF
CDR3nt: TGTGCCAGCAGTTTACGCAGAGGAACCCCCTCCTACGAGCAGTACTTC